Here is one T cell receptor (beta chain) with its context. Only in-frame clones appear in the TCRdb table, and some are missing; sequencing was by immunoSEQ multiplex PCR. Among tens of thousands of clones, about 90% were seen once, and the ten largest hold under 20%. Trimming left V 2 bases short and J 7 bases short, with 8 bases between. The CDR3 runs 11 residues. The V gene's germline CDR1 is GTSNPN and CDR2 SVGIG (reference sequence). The source of the sample is a study of PD-L1 blockade in urothelial cancer. Patients yielded 1 to 8 samples each, pretreatment and on-treatment. V is TRBV30 and J is TRBJ2-5, with no clear D. Here the sequenced sample was PBMCs, taken around atezolizumab (anti-PD-L1) treatment. This TCR came from a man aged 55 to 70 with urothelial cancer. The CDR3 DNA reads as TGTGCCTGGAGTCTCCCAGGGACCCAGTACTTC. Amino acid sequence: CAWSLPGTQYF.